A single sample is the source of the 25 T cell receptor beta chains below, sequenced in a study of T-cell reconstitution after alpha-beta-depleted transplantation in children. Unique molecular identifiers were used to barcode this TCRbeta library. TCRdb re-analysed the PCR reads in MiXCR, keeping a single row per CDR3 protein. The sample includes around 440,000 distinct CDR3 sequences, about 16% seen only once; the top ten take 25% to 30%. The sequences come from PBMCs, mostly from graft donor cells, collected 360 days after TCRalphabeta/CD19-depleted stem cell transplant. The origin of the receptors is a boy younger than two who had a stem cell transplant for Wiskott-Aldrich syndrome, so the T cells may come from the graft donor.

This clonotype was observed at least ten times. This rearrangement joins TRBV28 to TRBJ1-1, with D possibly TRBD1 on 5 matching bases. The germline V gene has CDR1 MDHEN and CDR2 SYDVKM. V was clipped by 8 bases and J by 6 bases, with 10 bases between them. The CDR3 length is 11 residues. The CDR3, as DNA: TGTGCCAGCGCTTTGACAGCTGAAGCTTTCTTT. This sequence encodes CASALTAEAFF.

This clonotype was picked up a small number of times. The V and J genes are TRBV29-1 and TRBJ1-6; maybe TRBD1 (5 bases). This CDR3 spans 14 amino acids. Germline-derived CDR1 and CDR2 are SQVTM and ANQGSEA. The V end was cut by 3 bases, the J end by 8 bases, with 14 bases between. The CDR3 region is CSVELRRDHSPLHF. In nucleotides, the CDR3 is TGCAGCGTTGAGTTGCGCAGGGATCATTCACCCCTCCACTTT.

This clonotype was detected only a few times. This chain uses TRBV20-1 with TRBJ1-1, with TRBD1 identical over 8 bases. CDR3 length: 14 residues. V lost 5 bases to trimming and J lost 3 bases; unmatched junction nucleotides: 8. CDR1 is DFQATT, CDR2 SNEGSKA, per germline (reference sequence). CDR3 nucleotides: TGCAGTGCTCCGACAGGGGTTCAAGACACTGAAGCTTTCTTT. It specifies CSAPTGVQDTEAFF.

V is TRBV20-1 and J is TRBJ2-7; D call uncertain. The CDR3 is 13 amino acids. The germline V gene has CDR1 DFQATT and CDR2 SNEGSKA (reference sequence). V was pared by 1 base and J by 2 bases, with 9 bases between. CDR3 DNA sequence: TGCAGTGCTAGAGGTCAGCGTACCTACGAGCAGTACTTC. It specifies CSARGQRTYEQYF.

There are many counts of this clonotype. This rearrangement joins TRBV10-3 to TRBJ2-2; D not certain. Germline lookup yields CDR1 ENHRY and CDR2 SYGVKD. Trimming shortened V by 7 bases and J by 3 bases, and 9 bases separated the two germline ends. This CDR3 region has 13 residues. The CDR3 DNA reads as TGTGCCATCACGTCCACGCACACCGGGGAGCTGTTTTTT. It codes for CAITSTHTGELFF.

This sequence joins TRBV5-1 and TRBJ2-5; 9 nucleotides match TRBD2. V shed 2 bases and J 0 bases; nucleotides not matched to a gene: 11. Looked up from germline, CDR1 is SGHRS and CDR2 is YFSETQ. The CDR3 has 18 amino acids. The CDR3 region is CASSFRGSGRIDQETQYF. CDR3 bases: TGCGCCAGCAGCTTTCGGGGTAGCGGGAGAATAGACCAAGAGACCCAGTACTTC.

This clonotype was found a few times. CDR3 in amino acids: CASSPRLHNQPQHF. CDR3 DNA sequence: TGTGCCAGCTCCCCCCGGCTCCACAATCAGCCCCAGCATTTT. The V and J genes are TRBV25-1 and TRBJ1-5; the D is unclear. CDR3 size: 14 residues. The germline V gene encodes CDR1 MGHDK and CDR2 SYGVNS. Trimming removed 8 bases at V and 3 bases at J, with 14 bases between.

This clonotype came up a few times. The chain employs TRBV2 and TRBJ2-7; 8 nucleotides align to TRBD2. The CDR3 is made up of 15 amino acids. Germline CDR1 and CDR2: SNHLY and FYNNEI. V dropped 3 bases and J dropped 0; count of bases not matched to a gene: 4. For the CDR3, the DNA is TGTGCCAGCAGTGAGGCCAGCGGGGGCTCCTACGAGCAGTACTTC. This codes for CASSEASGGSYEQYF.

Of note for this clonotype: At one of its ends the junction is not consistent with the germline gene, which may arise from a read error. In DNA form, the CDR3 reads TGTGCCAGCAGCCCAGCTAACCATGGCTACACCTTC. It codes for CASSPANHGYTF. The chain carries TRBV6-6 and TRBJ1-2; D ambiguous. CDR1 and CDR2 (germline): MNHNY, SVGAGI (reference sequence). This CDR3 spans 12 amino acids.

The chain has TRBV24-1 and TRBJ2-1, with unresolved D. The ends were cut back, 0 bases at V and 9 bases at J, with 8 bases in the middle. From germline, CDR1 is KGHDR and CDR2 SFDVKD. The CDR3 sequence is 13 residues long. The CDR3 is CATSDLSRFEQFF. CDR3 sequence (DNA): TGTGCCACCAGTGATTTGTCACGGTTTGAGCAGTTCTTC.

This rearrangement joins TRBV20-1 to TRBJ2-5, with a tentative D call TRBD2 (7 bases). V gave up 1 base and J gave up 4 bases, with 13 bases separating them. Germline V gene data show CDR1 as DFQATT and CDR2 as SNEGSKA (reference sequence). The CDR3 runs to 14 residues. The CDR3 reads CSARVWGGPETQYF. Here the CDR3 DNA reads TGCAGTGCTAGAGTGTGGGGGGGCCCAGAGACCCAGTACTTC.

This clonotype was seen more than once but under ten times. The junction and the germline gene differ at one end; a read error may be behind it. The chain employs TRBV12-3 or TRBV12-4 and TRBJ1-3; D perhaps matches TRBD1 (5 bases). CDR3 length equals 14 residues. CDR3 DNA sequence: TGTGTCAGCAGACCTACAGGATCTGGAAACACCATATATTTT. Amino acid sequence: CVSRPTGSGNTIYF.

There are a few counts of this clonotype. V usage is TRBV28 and J usage is TRBJ2-2, with TRBD1 identical over 7 bases. CDR3 size: 15 residues. Per germline, CDR1 MDHEN and CDR2 SYDVKM. Trimming cost V 6 bases and J 6 bases; bases outside gene matches: 10. The CDR3 DNA follows: TGTGCCAGCAGCTGGACGGGACAGCGTTCCGGGGAGCTGTTTTTT. It specifies CASSWTGQRSGELFF.

This clonotype was seen only a few times. The rearrangement uses TRBV7-7 and TRBJ2-1; the match to TRBD1 covers 7 bases. This CDR3 has 17 amino acids. After removal of 1 base from V and 2 bases from J, the junction contained 8 bases not matched to a gene. Germline values: CDR1 SSHAT, CDR2 FNYEAQ (reference sequence). CDR3 coding DNA: TGTGCCAGCAGCTTAGGGCCAGGGGGAGTGGCCTACAATGAGCAGTTCTTC. Its protein product is CASSLGPGGVAYNEQFF. Together with reference TRBV7-7 and TRBJ2-1, the CDR3 gives the full variable domain: GAGVSQSPRYKVTKRGQDVTLRCDPISSHATLYWYQQALGQGPEFLTYFNYEAQPDKSGLPSDRFSAERPEGSISTLTIQRTEQRDSAMYRCASSLGPGGVAYNEQFFGPGTRLTVL.

The V and J genes are TRBV10-3 and TRBJ2-1; D gene ambiguous. The V end lost 6 bases, the J end lost 0 bases, and 12 bases lay between the germline ends. The CDR3 has 15 residues. From germline, CDR1 is ENHRY and CDR2 SYGVKD. The DNA for the CDR3 is TGTGCCATCAGCGGTGCCAGTCCCTCCTACAATGAGCAGTTCTTC. It is translated as CAISGASPSYNEQFF.

This chain uses TRBV4-1 with TRBJ2-1; TRBD1 matches at 8 bases. The germline gives CDR1 MGHRA, CDR2 YSYEKL. The junction had 17 bases not matched to a gene; V was cut back by 3 bases and J by 4 bases. This CDR3 region has 19 residues. CDR3 residues: CASSHLIPGQVGRYNEQFF. The CDR3 DNA reads TGCGCCAGCAGCCACTTGATCCCGGGACAGGTAGGACGGTACAATGAGCAGTTCTTC.

This clonotype was detected only a few times. This chain connects TRBV12-3 or TRBV12-4 to TRBJ2-5; 13 positions agree with TRBD2. The CDR3 runs 15 residues. Trimming at V came to 6 bases and at J to 7 bases, leaving 8 bases not matched to a gene. The DNA for the CDR3 is TGTGCCAGCAGCGCACTAGCGGGAGGGCCGGGGACCCAGTACTTC. It is translated as CASSALAGGPGTQYF.

A few counts support this clonotype. V gene TRBV24-1 combines with J gene TRBJ2-1, with TRBD1 identical over 9 bases. V shed 6 bases and J 7 bases; nucleotides not matched to a gene: 18. This CDR3 has 18 amino acids. The germline CDR1 and CDR2 sequences are KGHDR and SFDVKD. The CDR3 region is CATSNRAGTGTRINEQFF. CDR3 in DNA: TGTGCCACCAGTAATAGGGCCGGGACAGGGACGAGGATAAATGAGCAGTTCTTC.

This clonotype was counted only a few times. J is TRBJ1-1 and V is TRBV5-1, with D unresolved. V dropped 0 bases and J dropped 4 bases, with 25 bases sitting between them. The CDR3 contains 19 residues. The germline V gene has CDR1 SGHRS and CDR2 YFSETQ. DNA for the CDR3: TGCGCCAGCAGCTTGGGAGCAAGTGGATTCGGGGAATGGGGCACTGAAGCTTTCTTT. It codes for CASSLGASGFGEWGTEAFF.

This clonotype showed up just a few times. The chain recombines TRBV5-1 with TRBJ2-3; D is possibly TRBD1 (6 bases). Trimming left V 0 bases short and J 2 bases short, with 10 bases between. The CDR3 is 15 amino acids. Germline CDR1 is SGHRS and CDR2 is YFSETQ. The CDR3 sequence is CASSLEQGNTDTQYF. CDR3 DNA: TGCGCCAGCAGCTTGGAACAGGGAAACACAGATACGCAGTATTTT.

This clonotype occurred a few times. V usage is TRBV13 and J usage is TRBJ2-7; 8 bases match TRBD2. CDR3 length: 16 residues. The junction had 13 bases not matched to a gene; V was cut back by 6 bases and J by 3 bases. Germline values: CDR1 PRHDT, CDR2 FYEKMQ (reference sequence). CDR3 nucleotides: TGTGCCAGCAGTCTTGGTGGGACTAGTCTTGTCTACGAGCAGTACTTC. Residues: CASSLGGTSLVYEQYF. The variable domain in full, with the rest retrieved from reference TRBV13 and TRBJ2-7, is AAGVIQSPRHLIKEKRETATLKCYPIPRHDTVYWYQQGPGQDPQFLISFYEKMQSDKGSIPDRFSAQQFSDYHSELNMSSLELGDSALYFCASSLGGTSLVYEQYFGPGTRLTVT.

This chain connects TRBV5-1 to TRBJ1-3, with a weak D call TRBD1 (6 bases). The CDR3 is made up of 13 amino acids. The V end lost 0 bases, the J end lost 11 bases, and 12 bases lay between the germline ends. Germline lookup yields CDR1 SGHRS and CDR2 YFSETQ. The CDR3 reads CASSLEWGGAIYF. The CDR3 bases are TGCGCCAGCAGCTTGGAATGGGGGGGCGCCATATATTTT.

The CDR3 DNA sequence: TGTGCCAGCAGTGAGATGACAGGGGGGTTCAATGAGCAGTTCTTC. It translates to CASSEMTGGFNEQFF. The chain couples TRBV2 to TRBJ2-1, with 9 bases identical to TRBD1. CDR1 SNHLY and CDR2 FYNNEI come from the germline V gene. With V trimmed by 3 bases and J by 6 bases, 6 bases remained unmatched. The length of the CDR3 is 15 residues.

This clonotype was seen a few times. The chain has TRBV5-1 and TRBJ2-7; 7 bases agree with TRBD1. CDR3 length: 14 amino acids. Per the germline V gene, CDR1 is SGHRS and CDR2 is YFSETQ. Trimming at V came to 5 bases and at J to 1 base, leaving 6 bases not matched to a gene. The CDR3 region has the DNA TGCGCCAGCAGAAGTCCGGGACAGTCCTACGAGCAGTACTTC. Its protein is CASRSPGQSYEQYF.

The chain has TRBV28 and TRBJ2-7, with TRBD2 identical over 14 bases. Losses at the gene ends were 4 bases for V and 2 bases for J; bases not matched to a gene: 19. The CDR3 is made up of 21 amino acids. Germline V gene sequence: CDR1 MDHEN, CDR2 SYDVKM. The CDR3: CASSSMGTWTSGGLITYEQYF. CDR3 coding DNA: TGTGCCAGCAGTTCTATGGGGACTTGGACTAGCGGGGGGCTCATCACCTACGAGCAGTACTTC.